Below are 32 T cell receptor beta chains sequenced from a single sample in a study of T cell responses to AZD1222 COVID-19 vaccine. Some clones are missing from TCRdb's copy, which holds only in-frame ones; the method was immunoSEQ multiplex PCR. The data show about 120,000 clones, roughly 92% seen once. Source: peripheral blood, taken 28 days after the second AZD1222 dose. The receptors originated from an adult who received the AZD1222 COVID-19 vaccine.

The chain recombines TRBV18 with TRBJ2-6, with 7 nucleotides matching TRBD2. Looked up from germline, CDR1 is KGHSH and CDR2 is LQKENI. This CDR3 contains 18 residues. Trimming removed 1 base from V and 2 bases from J; junction bases left unmatched: 8. The CDR3 sequence: CASSPQPAGTTGANVLTF. For the CDR3, the DNA is TGTGCCAGCTCACCACAACCAGCGGGAACAACTGGGGCCAACGTCCTGACTTTC.

The rearrangement links TRBV5-6 to TRBJ2-7; TRBD2 agrees at 8 bases. This CDR3 comprises 15 residues. Germline assignment: CDR1 SGHDT and CDR2 YYEEEE. Losses at the gene ends were 1 base for V and 2 bases for J; bases not matched to a gene: 5. The CDR3: CASSLPGGSTYEQYF. The DNA of the CDR3 is TGTGCCAGCAGCTTGCCGGGAGGGTCCACCTACGAGCAGTACTTC.

The chain carries TRBV30 and TRBJ2-7; D is possibly TRBD1 (5 bases). The CDR3 runs to 13 residues. Germline CDR1 and CDR2: GTSNPN and SVGIG (reference sequence). The V end was cut by 3 bases, the J end by 2 bases, with 11 bases between. The CDR3 DNA reads as TGTGCCTGGAGCGGACACCCGGCCTACGAGCAGTACTTC. This codes for CAWSGHPAYEQYF.

This clone showed up just once. This rearrangement joins TRBV30 to TRBJ1-5; D is perhaps TRBD1 (5 bases). The CDR3 totals 17 residues. With 0 bases removed from V and 3 bases from J, the gap between germline ends came to 18 bases. From germline, CDR1 is GTSNPN and CDR2 SVGIG (reference sequence). In DNA form, the CDR3 reads TGTGCCTGGAGTGTACAGTGGGGGACGGGAGACAATCAGCCCCAGCATTTT. It translates to CAWSVQWGTGDNQPQHF.

This rearrangement joins TRBV19 to TRBJ2-7; the D is unclear. This CDR3 is built from 17 residues. Looked up from germline, CDR1 is LNHDA and CDR2 is SQIVND (reference sequence). Trimming took 0 bases from V and 4 from J, leaving 19 bases between them. Here the CDR3 DNA reads TGTGCCAGTAGTATAGAGCGGACCCGGCCGGGTGTTTACGAGCAGTACTTC. Encoded protein: CASSIERTRPGVYEQYF.

V gene TRBV6-1 combines with J gene TRBJ1-6; D might be TRBD1 (6 bases). V was pared by 2 bases and J by 9 bases, with 14 bases between. CDR1 and CDR2 (germline): MNHNS, SASEGT. CDR3 size: 15 residues. CDR3 nucleotides: TGTGCCAGCAGTGAAAAGGTACAGGGTAGTTCACCCCTCCACTTT. Amino acid sequence: CASSEKVQGSSPLHF.

The rearrangement uses TRBV27 and TRBJ1-5, with 9 nucleotides matching TRBD1. This CDR3 region has 16 residues. The V and J ends lost 6 bases and 0 bases, in that order; junction bases with no gene match: 6. From germline, CDR1 is MNHEY and CDR2 SMNVEV (reference sequence). The DNA for the CDR3 is TGTGCCAGCAGACTACAGGGGGCTGATAGCAATCAGCCCCAGCATTTT. Translated, it gives CASRLQGADSNQPQHF.

A few counts support this clone. V usage is TRBV2 and J usage is TRBJ2-7, with D unresolved. V lost 2 bases, J lost 5 bases, and 7 bases lay in between. The CDR3 runs to 12 residues. Germline V lookup: CDR1 SNHLY, CDR2 FYNNEI. In nucleotides, the CDR3 is TGTGCCAGCAGTGAACAGACCCACGAGCAGTACTTC. Translation: CASSEQTHEQYF.

The chain combines TRBV11-2 with TRBJ2-7, with TRBD1 matching 9 bases. The CDR3 is 16 amino acids. V gave up 4 bases and J gave up 1 base; unmatched junction bases: 8. Germline values: CDR1 SGHAT, CDR2 FQNNGV. The CDR3 region has the DNA TGTGCCAGCAGCTCACTACAGGGGGCAGGTTCCTACGAGCAGTACTTC. Translation: CASSSLQGAGSYEQYF.

This chain joins TRBV27 and TRBJ2-5, with D possibly matching TRBD1 (6 bases). V lost 2 bases, J lost 5 bases, and 15 bases lay in between. This CDR3 spans 15 amino acids. Germline values: CDR1 MNHEY, CDR2 SMNVEV (reference sequence). The CDR3 loop reads CASSLISTGWETQYF. CDR3 coding DNA: TGTGCCAGCAGTTTAATCTCCACAGGGTGGGAGACCCAGTACTTC.

The V call is TRBV18, the J call TRBJ1-2; a weak D match, TRBD1 (6 bases). V was pared by 3 bases and J by 1 base, with 12 bases between. The CDR3 has 15 amino acids. CDR1 is KGHSH and CDR2 is LQKENI in the germline V gene. CDR3 nucleotides: TGTGCCAGCTCACCTAACCGGGACAATAACTATGGCTACACCTTC. It yields the protein CASSPNRDNNYGYTF.

This clone was detected once. The genes are TRBV6-5 and TRBJ2-7; 16 bases line up with TRBD2. J lost 4 bases, V lost 2 bases, and 2 bases had no gene match. Germline CDR1 and CDR2: MNHEY and SVGAGI. CDR3 length: 16 residues. CDR3 nucleotide sequence: TGTGCCAGCAGTTACGGGACTAGCGGGAGGGCGTACGAGCAGTACTTC. The encoded protein is CASSYGTSGRAYEQYF.

The V and J genes are TRBV9 and TRBJ2-1; no reliable D call. The CDR3 runs 12 residues. CDR1 and CDR2 from the germline V gene are SGDLS and YYNGEE. The ends were cut back, 4 bases at V and 13 bases at J, with 15 bases in the middle. This CDR3 reads CASSPLPPQQFF. The CDR3 DNA is TGTGCCAGCAGCCCACTACCCCCTCAACAGTTCTTC.

This chain connects TRBV28 to TRBJ2-1, with TRBD2 matching over 9 bases. Trimming took 4 bases from V and 7 from J; bases not matched to a gene: 5. The CDR3 is 14 residues long. Looked up from germline, CDR1 is MDHEN and CDR2 is SYDVKM. This CDR3 reads CASSSAGGLNEQFF. CDR3 DNA: TGTGCCAGCAGTTCGGCGGGAGGGTTAAATGAGCAGTTCTTC.

The chain combines TRBV14 with TRBJ1-1; TRBD1 is a possible D gene (6 bases). V lost 0 bases and J lost 0, with 11 bases in between. CDR1 and CDR2 (germline): SGHDN, FVKESK. There are 16 residues in the CDR3. CDR3 residues: CASSQEMTGVNTEAFF. The CDR3 bases are TGTGCCAGCAGCCAAGAAATGACAGGTGTGAACACTGAAGCTTTCTTT.

The chain carries TRBV5-1 and TRBJ2-7; D is uncertain. V was shortened by 4 bases and J by 3 bases, with 17 bases between the two germline ends. Germline lookup yields CDR1 SGHRS and CDR2 YFSETQ. The CDR3 totals 15 residues. CDR3 sequence: CASSPPFKGRYEQYF. The CDR3 nucleotides read TGCGCCAGCAGCCCCCCCTTTAAGGGCCGCTACGAGCAGTACTTC.

The CDR3 region is CATSRGGLAGPLYNEQFF. CDR3 bases: TGTGCCACCAGCAGAGGCGGACTAGCGGGGCCCCTCTACAATGAGCAGTTCTTC. The genes are TRBV15 and TRBJ2-1; TRBD2 aligns across 12 bases. CDR1 LNHNV and CDR2 YYDKDF come from the germline V gene (reference sequence). V lost 1 base, J lost 3 bases, and 7 bases stayed unmatched. This CDR3 region has 18 residues.

The chain has TRBV6-5 and TRBJ2-1, with TRBD2 identical over 11 bases. Germline CDR1 and CDR2: MNHEY and SVGAGI. The CDR3 totals 14 residues. After removal of 5 bases from V and 12 bases from J, the junction contained 9 bases not matched to a gene. CDR3 in amino acids: CASSPGLAGGLQFF. The CDR3 nucleotides are TGTGCCAGCAGTCCCGGCCTAGCGGGAGGCTTGCAGTTCTTC.

This rearrangement joins TRBV6-6 to TRBJ1-6, with D possibly TRBD1 on 5 matching bases. The CDR3 is 15 amino acids. CDR1 is MNHNY, CDR2 SVGAGI, per germline (reference sequence). V was cut by 2 bases and J by 7 bases, with 12 bases left in between. The CDR3 here is CASSYDRTRNSPLHF. The CDR3 DNA sequence: TGTGCCAGCAGTTACGACCGGACAAGGAATTCACCCCTCCACTTT.

The chain couples TRBV27 to TRBJ1-5, with 7 bases that match TRBD1. The germline CDR1 and CDR2 sequences are MNHEY and SMNVEV (reference sequence). This CDR3 region has 19 residues. V was clipped by 4 bases and J by 3 bases; unmatched bases: 18. This CDR3 reads CASSSQTGTHHLNNQPQHF. DNA of the CDR3: TGTGCCAGCAGTTCCCAGACAGGGACCCATCATTTGAACAATCAGCCCCAGCATTTT.

This sequence joins TRBV18 and TRBJ2-7; D perhaps matches TRBD2 (6 bases). The CDR3 totals 16 residues. V gave up 3 bases and J gave up 5 bases, with 20 bases separating them. Germline CDR1 and CDR2: KGHSH and LQKENI. CDR3 sequence (DNA): TGTGCCAGCTCACCCAACATTTGGGCGGGACTGAACGAGCAGTACTTC. Its translation: CASSPNIWAGLNEQYF.

This chain joins TRBV2 and TRBJ1-2, with a possible D match to TRBD1 (6 bases). V gave up 2 bases and J gave up 4 bases, with 11 bases separating them. CDR1 and CDR2 from the germline V gene are SNHLY and FYNNEI. The CDR3 runs 14 residues. The CDR3 DNA is TGTGCCAGCAGTGAAATACAGGGCATCTATGGCTACACCTTC. Translated, it gives CASSEIQGIYGYTF.

The V gene is TRBV5-1, the J gene TRBJ2-3; 12 bases align to TRBD2. V dropped 2 bases and J dropped 0; count of bases not matched to a gene: 10. CDR3 length equals 19 residues. Germline V gives CDR1 SGHRS, CDR2 YFSETQ. The CDR3 DNA reads TGCGCCAGCAGCTTCTTTCTAGCGGGAGGGTCCTCTAGCACAGATACGCAGTATTTT. Its translation: CASSFFLAGGSSSTDTQYF.

This clone was detected only once. The chain combines TRBV6-5 with TRBJ2-1, with TRBD1 matching 7 bases. The CDR3 length is 15 residues. V was clipped by 0 bases and J by 5 bases; unmatched bases: 4. Germline assignment: CDR1 MNHEY and CDR2 SVGAGI. CDR3 loop: CASSYSGTDNNEQFF. Here the CDR3 DNA reads TGTGCCAGCAGTTACTCGGGGACAGACAACAATGAGCAGTTCTTC.

The chain carries TRBV6-5 and TRBJ2-1; 10 nucleotides match TRBD2. With 6 bases clipped from V and 12 bases from J, the junction kept 8 bases outside the gene matches. The CDR3 is made up of 13 amino acids. Per germline, CDR1 MNHEY and CDR2 SVGAGI. The CDR3 sequence is CASSLSGTSVQFF. In DNA form, the CDR3 reads TGTGCCAGCAGCCTTTCCGGGACTAGCGTGCAGTTCTTC.

CDR3: CASSTQGTGPYEQYF. CDR3 DNA sequence: TGCGCCAGCAGCACCCAAGGGACAGGGCCCTACGAGCAGTACTTC. The V call is TRBV5-1, the J call TRBJ2-7, with 9 bases lining up with TRBD1. The CDR3 contains 15 residues. Per the germline V gene, CDR1 is SGHRS and CDR2 is YFSETQ. V trimming: 4 bases; J trimming: 2 bases; junction bases outside the gene matches: 7.

The chain couples TRBV5-1 to TRBJ2-7; 15 bases align to TRBD2. The CDR3 runs 16 residues. The junction had 6 bases not matched to a gene; V was cut back by 3 bases and J by 5 bases. Germline CDR1 is SGHRS and CDR2 is YFSETQ. CDR3 loop: CASSSGLAGGRDEQYF. In DNA, the CDR3 is TGCGCCAGCAGCTCTGGACTAGCGGGAGGGAGAGACGAGCAGTACTTC.

CDR3: CASSLSYRLNTEAFF. The CDR3 DNA follows: TGTGCCAGCAGCTTATCGTACAGACTGAACACTGAAGCTTTCTTT. V gene TRBV7-2 combines with J gene TRBJ1-1; D gene uncertain. This CDR3 is built from 15 residues. Germline V gives CDR1 SGHTA, CDR2 FQGNSA. Trimming took off 2 bases at V and 0 bases at J, with 10 bases between the two ends.

The J gene is TRBJ1-2, the V gene TRBV7-2, with TRBD1 matching over 7 bases. Unmatched junction bases numbered 5, after V lost 3 bases and J lost 4 bases. Germline assignment: CDR1 SGHTA and CDR2 FQGNSA. The CDR3 sequence is 14 residues long. This chain's CDR3 is CASSFAGQLYGYTF. CDR3 in DNA: TGTGCCAGCAGCTTCGCGGGACAGCTCTATGGCTACACCTTC.

This rearrangement joins TRBV3-1 (or the pseudogene TRBV3-2) to TRBJ2-7; D call uncertain. Germline V gives CDR1 LGHDT, CDR2 YNNKEL (reference sequence). This CDR3 spans 15 amino acids. V was shortened by 1 base and J by 0 bases, with 10 bases between the two germline ends. The CDR3, as DNA: TGTGCCAGCAGCCAAGGACTTCCGAGCTCCTACGAGCAGTACTTC. Residues: CASSQGLPSSYEQYF.

This chain uses TRBV11-3 with TRBJ2-1; D remains unclear. V was cut by 5 bases and J by 6 bases, with 11 bases left in between. CDR1 is SGHNT, CDR2 YENEEA, per germline. The length of the CDR3 is 13 residues. CDR3 nucleotide sequence: TGTGCCAGCAGCATCTCCTTAGCCAATGAGCAGTTCTTC. This gives the protein CASSISLANEQFF.

V is TRBV3-1 (or the pseudogene TRBV3-2) and J is TRBJ1-4, with D hard to call. The CDR3 consists of 14 residues. Germline CDR1 is LGHDT and CDR2 is YNNKEL (reference sequence). The V gene lost 0 bases and the J gene lost 4 bases, with 6 bases spanning the gap. CDR3 DNA sequence: TGTGCCAGCAGCCAAGATACCAGTAATGAAAAACTGTTTTTT. Residues: CASSQDTSNEKLFF.